This T cell receptor (beta chain) is from a study of T cells after somatic rescue of genetic block. Some clones are missing from TCRdb's copy, which holds only in-frame ones; the method was immunoSEQ multiplex PCR. The table records some 90,000 clones, 70% to 90% of them present only once. The sample was peripheral blood mononuclear cells (PBMCs). The sequence was obtained from a woman aged 18-29 years.

The CDR3 protein is CASSPSGGVVDYGYTF. Here the CDR3 DNA reads TGTGCCAGCAGTCCCTCGGGGGGGGTAGTGGACTATGGCTACACCTTC. The rearrangement joins TRBV27 to TRBJ1-2, with D possibly TRBD1 on 5 matching bases. V lost 5 bases and J 3 bases, leaving 19 bases between the germline ends. CDR1 and CDR2 from the germline V gene are MNHEY and SMNVEV (reference sequence). The CDR3 is made up of 16 amino acids.